This TCR beta chain was retrieved from a study of blood T cell repertoires in COVID-19. Study background: Acute-phase and convalescent COVID-19 samples originated in the United States, Italy and Spain. Sources were T cells, B-cell-depleted T cells, or PBMCs; the material itself was cDNA or gDNA.

Germline CDR1 reads SGHAT; CDR2 reads FQNNGV. Losses at the gene ends were 5 bases for V and 2 bases for J; bases not matched to a gene: 12. The CDR3 covers 17 residues. Original processing methods: Estimates of nucleated cell counts were drawn from the amplification of reference gene primers. Some clones are missing from TCRdb's copy, which holds only in-frame ones; the method was immunoSEQ multiplex PCR. V and J calls plus clone size are reproduced from that table; the DNA served to infer D and trimming. This table holds 270,000 or so clones, approximately 81% found once. The J gene is TRBJ2-3, the V gene TRBV11-2; 8 positions match TRBD2. This TCR derives from a woman between 18 and 29 years old with acute or convalescent COVID-19. The sample comprised peripheral blood. CDR3 loop: CASSRYPTSGITDTQYF. The CDR3 region has the DNA TGTGCCAGCAGCCGCTACCCCACTAGCGGAATCACAGATACGCAGTATTTT.